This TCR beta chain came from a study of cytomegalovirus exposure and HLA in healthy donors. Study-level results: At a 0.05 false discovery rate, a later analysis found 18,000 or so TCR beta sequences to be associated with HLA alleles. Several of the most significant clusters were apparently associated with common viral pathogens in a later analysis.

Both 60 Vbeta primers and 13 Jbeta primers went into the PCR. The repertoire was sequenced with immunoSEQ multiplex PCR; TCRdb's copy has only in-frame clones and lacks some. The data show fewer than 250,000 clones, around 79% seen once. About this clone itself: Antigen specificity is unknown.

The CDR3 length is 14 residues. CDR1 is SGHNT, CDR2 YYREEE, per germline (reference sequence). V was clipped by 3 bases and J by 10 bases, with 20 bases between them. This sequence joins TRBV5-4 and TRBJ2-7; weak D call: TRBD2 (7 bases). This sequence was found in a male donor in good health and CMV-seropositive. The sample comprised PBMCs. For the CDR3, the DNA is TGTGCCAGCAGCTCCGCAAGGGGGGGGACCCCTCAGTACTTC. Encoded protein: CASSSARGGTPQYF.